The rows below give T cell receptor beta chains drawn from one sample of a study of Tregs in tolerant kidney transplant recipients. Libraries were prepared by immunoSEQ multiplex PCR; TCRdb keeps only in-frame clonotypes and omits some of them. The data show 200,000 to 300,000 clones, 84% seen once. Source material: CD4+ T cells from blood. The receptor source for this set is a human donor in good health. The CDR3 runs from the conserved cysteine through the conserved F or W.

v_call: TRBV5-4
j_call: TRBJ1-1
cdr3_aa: CASSRTGWSAEAFF

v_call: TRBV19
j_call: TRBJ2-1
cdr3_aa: CASSPMGGVPFF

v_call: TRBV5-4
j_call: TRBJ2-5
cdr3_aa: CASSLAETQYF

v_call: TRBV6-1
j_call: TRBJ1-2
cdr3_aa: CASRTNRDIYGYTF

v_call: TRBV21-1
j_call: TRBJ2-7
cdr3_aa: CASSKNPDRVDYEQYF

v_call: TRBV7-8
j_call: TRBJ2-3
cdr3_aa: CASSFSSGRDTQYF

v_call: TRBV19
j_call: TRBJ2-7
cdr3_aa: CASAETGYDEQYF

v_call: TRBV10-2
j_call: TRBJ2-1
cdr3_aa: CASRGGGDSYNEQFF

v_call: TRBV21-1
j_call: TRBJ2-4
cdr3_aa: CASSKAGREAKNIQYF

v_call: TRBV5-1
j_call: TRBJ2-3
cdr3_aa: CASSLGGEGPADTQYF

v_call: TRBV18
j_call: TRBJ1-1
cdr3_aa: CASSRGTGGKTEAFF

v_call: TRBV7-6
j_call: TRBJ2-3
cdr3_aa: CASSFRLGGTDTQYF

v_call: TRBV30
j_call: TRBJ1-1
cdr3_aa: CAWERMGAGNTEAFF

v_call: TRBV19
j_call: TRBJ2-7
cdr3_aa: CASSIIASGTYEQYF

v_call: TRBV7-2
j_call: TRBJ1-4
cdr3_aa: CASSSQRATTEKLFF

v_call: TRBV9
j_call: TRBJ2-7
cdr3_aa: CASSPSPGLSYEQYF

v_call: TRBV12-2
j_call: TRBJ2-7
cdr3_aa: CASRLVLPRDQSDEQYF

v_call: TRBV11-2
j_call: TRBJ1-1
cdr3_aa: CASSLEQRAGENTEAFF

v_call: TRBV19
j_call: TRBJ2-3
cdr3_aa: CASRDDGSTDTQYF

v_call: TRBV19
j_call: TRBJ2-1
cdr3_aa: CASSQGLLAGGEQFF

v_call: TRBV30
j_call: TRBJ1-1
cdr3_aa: CAWSILVDQAFF

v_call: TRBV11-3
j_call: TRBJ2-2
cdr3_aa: CASSLEVAGGITGELFF